Described below is a single TCR beta chain sequence and its context. This clonotype appeared a few times. This clone's antigen is unknown. Per-base qualities were not stored, and no clone one base away is much larger. These data belong to a study of T cell repertoires in cytomegalovirus infection (dated by TCRdb to between 2017 and 2020). Regarding the research as a whole: Alongside well-studied HLA-B-restricted epitopes, the peptide stimulations were aimed at recently identified HLA-C-restricted CMV epitopes, whose presentation resists viral immunomodulation. The HLA type of each donor mattered for the analysis, because public TCR beta signatures pointed to carriage of CMV infection along with the matching HLA type.

This sample was sequenced with an Illumina HiSeq 1500. Starting from the raw public reads, TCRdb applied fastp trimming at Q25, assembled clones with MiXCR and retained in-frame beta chains. Each entry merges the rows of one CDR3 protein and shows their most common DNA and genes. The sample profile shows approximately 1,000,000 distinct CDR3 sequences; around 30% of them were found once. More than 12% of the sample lies in the top ten. The treatment or condition label corresponds to: in vitro stimulation with specific CMV peptide epitopes to enrich CMV-specific T cells. Summary of the overall study and its limitations: The ex vivo response was dominated by HLA-C-restricted CMV-specific TCR beta clonotypes, which also provided the single most frequent clonotype in two of eight donors. In both this cohort and an independent cohort of 352 donors, the cumulative frequency of public TCR beta family members distinguished carriers of CMV infection plus the relevant HLA type.

Measured from the cysteine to the phenylalanine, the CDR3 is 15 residues long. Only CDR3 DNA is held: 45 bases, read in frame from base 1. The V end gives up 5 bases and the J end 2 bases, leaving 5 bases in the junction not matched to a gene. This material consisted of cultured CD8+ T cells from PBMCs, taken from culture after CMV antigen stimulation. The chain uses TRBV12-3 or TRBV12-4 and TRBJ1-1; 10 bases in the junction line up with TRBD1. This sequence was found in a human donor in good health (CMV status not recorded). Some clones in this sample may be carry-over from other donors' samples. The DNA is as follows: TGTGCCAGCAGTGCCGGGACAGGGGTCAACACTGAAGCTTTCTTT. Its protein product is CASSAGTGVNTEAFF.